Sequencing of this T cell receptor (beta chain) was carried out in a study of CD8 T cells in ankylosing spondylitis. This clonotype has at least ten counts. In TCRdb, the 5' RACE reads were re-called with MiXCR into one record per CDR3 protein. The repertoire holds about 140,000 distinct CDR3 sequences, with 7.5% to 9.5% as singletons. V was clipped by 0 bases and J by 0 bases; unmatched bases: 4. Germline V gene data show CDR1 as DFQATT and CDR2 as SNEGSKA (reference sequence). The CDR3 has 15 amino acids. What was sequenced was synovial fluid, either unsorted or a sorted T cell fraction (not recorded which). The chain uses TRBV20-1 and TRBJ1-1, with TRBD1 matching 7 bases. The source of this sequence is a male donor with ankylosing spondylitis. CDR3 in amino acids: CSAREGQKMNTEAFF. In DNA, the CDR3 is TGCAGTGCTAGAGAGGGACAGAAGATGAACACTGAAGCTTTCTTT.